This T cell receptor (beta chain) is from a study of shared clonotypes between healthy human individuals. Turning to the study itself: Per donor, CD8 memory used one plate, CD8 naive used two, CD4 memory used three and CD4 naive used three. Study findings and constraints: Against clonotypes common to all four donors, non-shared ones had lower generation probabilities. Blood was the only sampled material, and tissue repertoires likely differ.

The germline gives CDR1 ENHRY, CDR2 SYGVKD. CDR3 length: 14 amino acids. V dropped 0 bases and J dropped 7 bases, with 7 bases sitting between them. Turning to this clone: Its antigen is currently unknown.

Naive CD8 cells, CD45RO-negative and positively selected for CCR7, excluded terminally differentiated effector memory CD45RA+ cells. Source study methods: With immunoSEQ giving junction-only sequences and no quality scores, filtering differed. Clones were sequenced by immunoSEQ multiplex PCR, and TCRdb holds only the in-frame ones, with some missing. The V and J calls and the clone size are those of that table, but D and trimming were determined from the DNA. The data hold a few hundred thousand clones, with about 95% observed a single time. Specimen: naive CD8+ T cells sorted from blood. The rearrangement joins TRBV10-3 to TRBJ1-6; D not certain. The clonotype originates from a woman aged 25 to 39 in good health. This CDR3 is CAISESQANSPLHF. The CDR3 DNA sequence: TGTGCCATCAGTGAGTCGCAGGCGAATTCACCCCTCCACTTT.